Listed below are T cell receptor beta chains from one sample, sequenced in a study of control samples from healthy donors and cancer patients. Method: immunoSEQ multiplex PCR; TCRdb's copy keeps in-frame clones and lacks some. This sample's table reports around 190,000 clones. The sequenced sample was blood. These receptors were taken from a woman aged 25 to 39 in good health. CDR3s include the opening cysteine and the closing phenylalanine or tryptophan. The D gene is left open where the match is weak.

TRBJ1-1 | TRBV28 | - | TGTGCCAGCAGTTTTCGGGGGGGGCCAAGCACTGAAGCTTTCTTT | CASSFRGGPSTEAFF
TRBJ1-1 | TRBV5-1 | - | TGCGCCAGCTATCTATGGCTGGGGGACACTGAAGCTTTCTTT | CASYLWLGDTEAFF
TRBJ1-6 | TRBV5-1 | - | TGCGCCAGCAGCTTGGGACAGTATAATTCACCCCTCCACTTT | CASSLGQYNSPLHF
TRBJ2-3 | TRBV9 | TRBD2 | TGTGCCAGCAGCCCCCGGACTAGCGGGGGCCAATCCACAGATACGCAGTATTTT | CASSPRTSGGQSTDTQYF
TRBJ1-2 | TRBV6-5 | - | TGTGCCAGCGCGCGGGGCAGACTTTATGGCTACACCTTC | CASARGRLYGYTF
TRBJ2-1 | TRBV18 | - | TGTGCCAGCTCACCACCGTTGCTAGTAGGGCCTCTCAATGAGCAGTTCTTC | CASSPPLLVGPLNEQFF
TRBJ2-1 | TRBV7-9 | TRBD1 | TGTGCCAGCAGCCCAGGGACAGGGTTTGTAAATGAGCAGTTCTTC | CASSPGTGFVNEQFF
TRBJ1-5 | TRBV2 | - | TGTGCCAGCAGTGGAGGCAACCCCAATCAGCCCCAGCATTTT | CASSGGNPNQPQHF
TRBJ2-6 | TRBV28 | - | TGTGCCAGCAGTTTTCGAAGGGGTAAAACTGGGGCCAACGTCCTGACTTTC | CASSFRRGKTGANVLTF
TRBJ2-1 | TRBV19 | - | TGTGCCAGTAGTAAATCTAGCGTCGGGTCCTACAATGAGCAGTTCTTC | CASSKSSVGSYNEQFF
TRBJ2-2 | TRBV27 | TRBD2 | TGTGCCATCCGTAGCGGGGGGAACACCGGGGAGCTGTTTTTT | CAIRSGGNTGELFF
TRBJ1-1 | TRBV7-3 | - | TGTGCCAGCAGCCGACAGTATCTTAAGGCCAGGGTCGTGTACACTGAAGCTTTCTTT | CASSRQYLKARVVYTEAFF
TRBJ2-3 | TRBV29-1 | TRBD1 | TGCAGCGTTCCAACAGGGGTGGGCTATAGAGATACGCAGTATTTT | CSVPTGVGYRDTQYF
TRBJ2-7 | TRBV27 | - | TGTGCCAGCAGGAAATACAACCACAGGGAGGAGTACTTC | CASRKYNHREEYF
TRBJ1-6 | TRBV3-1/TRBV3-2 | - | TGTGCCAGCAACGGAGGGGGGGAAGGACCCCTCCACTTT | CASNGGGEGPLHF
TRBJ2-7 | TRBV11-2 | - | TGTGCCAGCAGCTTCAGCCCTCTACAGGGTCTTGGTGGGCAGTACTTC | CASSFSPLQGLGGQYF
TRBJ1-3 | TRBV5-1 | - | TGCGCCAGCAGCAAGGACACCTCTGGAAACACCATATATTTT | CASSKDTSGNTIYF
TRBJ2-3 | TRBV25-1 | - | TGTGCCAGCAGTGAAGGGAGACTCTCGAGCACAGATACGCAGTATTTT | CASSEGRLSSTDTQYF
TRBJ1-1 | TRBV7-2 | - | TGTGCCAGCAGCCCGCACATGAACACTGAAGCTTTCTTT | CASSPHMNTEAFF
TRBJ1-4 | TRBV7-2 | TRBD1 | TGTGCCAGCAGCCCAGGACAGGGGAATGAAAAACTGTTTTTT | CASSPGQGNEKLFF
TRBJ2-2 | TRBV19 | - | TGTGCCAGTAGTATATGGAGTGGAACGAACACCGGGGAGCTGTTTTTT | CASSIWSGTNTGELFF
TRBJ1-6 | TRBV28 | - | TGTGCCAGCAGTGGGCTCCGAGAGGCGGCCCTCCACTTT | CASSGLREAALHF
TRBJ1-2 | TRBV6-5 | - | TGTGCCAGCAGTTACGGGGGGGACTCCTTGATGAGGTACACCTTC | CASSYGGDSLMRYTF